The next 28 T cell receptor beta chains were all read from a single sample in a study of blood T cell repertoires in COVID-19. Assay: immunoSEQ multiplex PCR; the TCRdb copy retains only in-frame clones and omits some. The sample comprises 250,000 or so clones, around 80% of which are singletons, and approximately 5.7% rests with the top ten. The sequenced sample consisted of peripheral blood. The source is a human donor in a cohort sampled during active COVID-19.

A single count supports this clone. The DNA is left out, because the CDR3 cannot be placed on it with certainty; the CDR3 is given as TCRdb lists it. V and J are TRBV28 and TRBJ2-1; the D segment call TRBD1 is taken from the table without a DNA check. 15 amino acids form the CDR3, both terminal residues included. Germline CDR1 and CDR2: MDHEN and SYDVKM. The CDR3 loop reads CASSFGEGAYNEQFF.

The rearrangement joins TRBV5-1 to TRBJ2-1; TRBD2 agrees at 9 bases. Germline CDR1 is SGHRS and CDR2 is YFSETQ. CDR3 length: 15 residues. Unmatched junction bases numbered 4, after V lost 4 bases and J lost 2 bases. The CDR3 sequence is CASSVSGGTYNEQFF. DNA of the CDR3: TGCGCCAGCAGCGTTAGCGGGGGAACCTACAATGAGCAGTTCTTC. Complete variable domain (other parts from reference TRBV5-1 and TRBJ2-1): KAGVTQTPRYLIKTRGQQVTLSCSPISGHRSVSWYQQTPGQGLQFLFEYFSETQRNKGNFPGRFSGRQFSNSRSEMNVSTLELGDSALYLCASSVSGGTYNEQFFGPGTRLTVL.

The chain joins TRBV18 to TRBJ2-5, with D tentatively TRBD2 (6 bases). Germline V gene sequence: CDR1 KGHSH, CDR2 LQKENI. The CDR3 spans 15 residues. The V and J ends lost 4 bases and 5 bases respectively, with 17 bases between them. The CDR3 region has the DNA TGTGCCAGCTCACGGAGCCGAGCGGGTGAGGAGACCCAGTACTTC. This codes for CASSRSRAGEETQYF.

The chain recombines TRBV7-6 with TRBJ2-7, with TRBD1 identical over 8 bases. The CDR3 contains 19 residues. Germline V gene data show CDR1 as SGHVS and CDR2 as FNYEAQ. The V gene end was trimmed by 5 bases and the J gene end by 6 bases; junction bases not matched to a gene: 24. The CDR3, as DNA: TGTGCCAGCAGCCGGATACGACAGGGGCCCCTATATGAGAGTTCCGAGCAGTACTTC. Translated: CASSRIRQGPLYESSEQYF.

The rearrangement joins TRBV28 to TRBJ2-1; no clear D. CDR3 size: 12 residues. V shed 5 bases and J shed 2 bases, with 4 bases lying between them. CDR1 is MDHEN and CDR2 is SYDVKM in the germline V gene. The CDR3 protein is CASSLAYNEQFF. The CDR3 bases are TGTGCCAGCAGTCTAGCCTACAATGAGCAGTTCTTC.

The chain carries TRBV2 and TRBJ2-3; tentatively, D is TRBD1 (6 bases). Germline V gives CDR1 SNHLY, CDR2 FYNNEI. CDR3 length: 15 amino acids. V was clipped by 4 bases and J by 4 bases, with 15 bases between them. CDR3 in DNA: TGTGCCAGCAGTGTTTCGAGGGGGTTCGCAGATACGCAGTATTTT. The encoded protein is CASSVSRGFADTQYF.

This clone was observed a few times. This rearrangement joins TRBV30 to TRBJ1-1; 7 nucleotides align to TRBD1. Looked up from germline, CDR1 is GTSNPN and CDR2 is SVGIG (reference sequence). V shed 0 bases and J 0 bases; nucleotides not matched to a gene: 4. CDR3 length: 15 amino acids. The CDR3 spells CAWSVGTVMNTEAFF. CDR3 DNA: TGTGCCTGGAGTGTCGGGACAGTAATGAACACTGAAGCTTTCTTT.

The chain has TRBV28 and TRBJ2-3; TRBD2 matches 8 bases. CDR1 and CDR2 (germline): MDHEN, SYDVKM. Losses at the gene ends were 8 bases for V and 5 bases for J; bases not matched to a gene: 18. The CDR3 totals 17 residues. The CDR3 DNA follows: TGTGCCAGCCCCCGGGACCGGGAGGGCTTTAGTGTAGATACGCAGTATTTT. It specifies CASPRDREGFSVDTQYF.

CDR3 loop: CASSTNRVRSYNEQFF. In nucleotides, the CDR3 is TGTGCCAGCAGCACGAACAGGGTAAGGTCCTACAATGAGCAGTTCTTC. The chain has TRBV5-8 and TRBJ2-1; a weak D match, TRBD1 (6 bases). Germline V gene data show CDR1 as SGHTS and CDR2 as YDEGEE. V dropped 4 bases and J dropped 1 base, with 15 bases sitting between them. The CDR3 covers 16 residues.

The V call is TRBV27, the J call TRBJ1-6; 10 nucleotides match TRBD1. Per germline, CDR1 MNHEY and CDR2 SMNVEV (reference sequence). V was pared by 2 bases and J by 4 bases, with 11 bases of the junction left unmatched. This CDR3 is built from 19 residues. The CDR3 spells CASSLEAPGQGIYNSPLHF. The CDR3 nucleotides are TGTGCCAGCAGTTTAGAGGCCCCGGGACAGGGGATTTATAATTCACCCCTCCACTTT.

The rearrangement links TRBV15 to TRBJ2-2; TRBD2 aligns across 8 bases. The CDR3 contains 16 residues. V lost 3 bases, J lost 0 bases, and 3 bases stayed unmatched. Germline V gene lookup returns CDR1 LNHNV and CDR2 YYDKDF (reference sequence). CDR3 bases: TGTGCCACCAGCAGCCTAGCGGGTCCGAACACCGGGGAGCTGTTTTTT. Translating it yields CATSSLAGPNTGELFF.

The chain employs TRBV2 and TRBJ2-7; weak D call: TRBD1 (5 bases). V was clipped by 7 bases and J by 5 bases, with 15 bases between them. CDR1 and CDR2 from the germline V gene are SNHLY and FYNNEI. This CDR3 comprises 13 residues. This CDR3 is CASNGRVRNEQYF. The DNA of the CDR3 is TGTGCCAGCAACGGCAGGGTGAGGAACGAGCAGTACTTC.

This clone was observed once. The CDR3 DNA is TGTGCCAGCAGTGAAGTGGGGGGGTCCTACGAGCAGTACTTC. Encoded protein: CASSEVGGSYEQYF. The gene calls are TRBV6-1 and TRBJ2-7; 7 bases are a match to TRBD2. This CDR3 has 14 residues. With 1 base clipped from V and 1 base from J, the junction kept 1 base outside the gene matches. The germline gives CDR1 MNHNS, CDR2 SASEGT.

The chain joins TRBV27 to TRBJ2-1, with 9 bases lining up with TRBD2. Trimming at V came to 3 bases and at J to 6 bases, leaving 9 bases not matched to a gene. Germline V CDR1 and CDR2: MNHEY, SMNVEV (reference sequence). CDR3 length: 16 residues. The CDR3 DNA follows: TGTGCCAGCAGTTTGCCTAGCGGGACTACGCTCAATGAGCAGTTCTTC. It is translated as CASSLPSGTTLNEQFF.

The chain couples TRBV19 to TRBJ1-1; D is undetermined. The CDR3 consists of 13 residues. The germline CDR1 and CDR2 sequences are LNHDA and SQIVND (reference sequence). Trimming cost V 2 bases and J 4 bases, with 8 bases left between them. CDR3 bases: TGTGCCAGTAGTATAAAGGAGAGCACTGAAGCTTTCTTT. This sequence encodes CASSIKESTEAFF.

CDR3 residues: CASSRGLAGDTQYF. Written as DNA, the CDR3 is TGTGCCAGCAGCCGCGGACTAGCAGGGGATACGCAGTATTTT. The chain recombines TRBV7-2 with TRBJ2-3, with 8 bases fitting TRBD2. The CDR3 contains 14 residues. The V and J ends lost 5 bases and 6 bases, in that order; junction bases with no gene match: 7. CDR1 SGHTA and CDR2 FQGNSA come from the germline V gene.

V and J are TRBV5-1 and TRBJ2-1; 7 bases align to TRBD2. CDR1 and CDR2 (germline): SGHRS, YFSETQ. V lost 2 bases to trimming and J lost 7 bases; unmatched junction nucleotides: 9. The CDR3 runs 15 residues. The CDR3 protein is CASSFEGGPKNEQFF. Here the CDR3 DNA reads TGCGCCAGCAGCTTTGAGGGAGGGCCAAAAAATGAGCAGTTCTTC.

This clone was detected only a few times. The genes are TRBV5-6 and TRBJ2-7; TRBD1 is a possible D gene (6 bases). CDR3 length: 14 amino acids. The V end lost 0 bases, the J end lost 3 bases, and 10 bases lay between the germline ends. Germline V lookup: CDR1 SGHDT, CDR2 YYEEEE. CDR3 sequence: CASSLGQALYEQYF. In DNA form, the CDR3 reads TGTGCCAGCAGCTTGGGACAGGCGCTCTACGAGCAGTACTTC.

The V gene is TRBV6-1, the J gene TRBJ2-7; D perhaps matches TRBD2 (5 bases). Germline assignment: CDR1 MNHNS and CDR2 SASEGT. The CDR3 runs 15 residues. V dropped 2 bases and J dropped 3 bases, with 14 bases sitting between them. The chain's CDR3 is CASSEIGSSLYEQYF. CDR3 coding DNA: TGTGCCAGCAGTGAAATAGGGTCTAGCCTCTACGAGCAGTACTTC.

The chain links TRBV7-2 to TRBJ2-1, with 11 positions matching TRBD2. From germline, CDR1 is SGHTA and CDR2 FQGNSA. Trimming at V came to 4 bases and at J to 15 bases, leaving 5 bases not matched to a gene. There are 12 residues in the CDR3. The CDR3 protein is CASSSSGRTLFF. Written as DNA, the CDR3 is TGTGCCAGCAGCTCTAGCGGGAGGACGTTGTTCTTC. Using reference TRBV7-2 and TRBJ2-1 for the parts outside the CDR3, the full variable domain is GAGVSQSPSNKVTEKGKDVELRCDPISGHTALYWYRQSLGQGLEFLIYFQGNSAPDKSGLPSDRFSAERTGGSVSTLTIQRTQQEDSAVYLCASSSSGRTLFFGPGTRLTVL.

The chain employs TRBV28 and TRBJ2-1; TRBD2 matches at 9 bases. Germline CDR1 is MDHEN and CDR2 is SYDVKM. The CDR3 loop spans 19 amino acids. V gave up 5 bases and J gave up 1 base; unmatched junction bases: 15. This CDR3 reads CASSKGKGRLAGSYNEQFF. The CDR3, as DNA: TGTGCCAGCAGTAAAGGAAAGGGGAGGCTAGCGGGGTCCTACAATGAGCAGTTCTTC.

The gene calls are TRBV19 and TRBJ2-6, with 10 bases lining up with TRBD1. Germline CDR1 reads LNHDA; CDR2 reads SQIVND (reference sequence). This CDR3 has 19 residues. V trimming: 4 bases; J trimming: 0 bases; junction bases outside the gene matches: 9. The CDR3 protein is CASSNTGTGDLSGANVLTF. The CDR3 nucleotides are TGTGCCAGTAGTAACACCGGGACAGGGGACCTCTCTGGGGCCAACGTCCTGACTTTC. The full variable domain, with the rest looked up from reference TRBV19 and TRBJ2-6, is DGGITQSPKYLFRKEGQNVTLSCEQNLNHDAMYWYRQDPGQGLRLIYYSQIVNDFQKGDIAEGYSVSREKKESFPLTVTSAQKNPTAFYLCASSNTGTGDLSGANVLTFGAGSRLTVL.

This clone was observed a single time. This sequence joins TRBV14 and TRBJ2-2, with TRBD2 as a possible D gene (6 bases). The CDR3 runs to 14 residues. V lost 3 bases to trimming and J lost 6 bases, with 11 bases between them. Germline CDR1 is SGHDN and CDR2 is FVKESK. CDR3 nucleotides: TGTGCCAGCAGCCAGACTAGATTGTCCGGGGAGCTGTTTTTT. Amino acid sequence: CASSQTRLSGELFF.

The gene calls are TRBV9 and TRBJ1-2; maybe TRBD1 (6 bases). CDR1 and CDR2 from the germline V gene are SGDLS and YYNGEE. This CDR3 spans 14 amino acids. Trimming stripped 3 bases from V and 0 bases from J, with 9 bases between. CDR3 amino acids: CASSATGSNYGYTF. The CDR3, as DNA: TGTGCCAGCAGCGCAACAGGGTCTAACTATGGCTACACCTTC.

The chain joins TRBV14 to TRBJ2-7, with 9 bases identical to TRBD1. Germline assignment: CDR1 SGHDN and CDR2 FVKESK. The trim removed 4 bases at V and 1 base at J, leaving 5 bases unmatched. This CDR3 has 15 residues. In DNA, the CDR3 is TGTGCCAGCAGCCTCCACAGGGGGCCTTCCTACGAGCAGTACTTC. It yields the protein CASSLHRGPSYEQYF.

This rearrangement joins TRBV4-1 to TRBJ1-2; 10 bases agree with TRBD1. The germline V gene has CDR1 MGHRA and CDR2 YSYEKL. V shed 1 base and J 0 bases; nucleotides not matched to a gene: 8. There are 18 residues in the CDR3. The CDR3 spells CASSQGGTGVRANYGYTF. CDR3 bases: TGCGCCAGCAGCCAAGGTGGGACAGGGGTTAGAGCTAACTATGGCTACACCTTC.

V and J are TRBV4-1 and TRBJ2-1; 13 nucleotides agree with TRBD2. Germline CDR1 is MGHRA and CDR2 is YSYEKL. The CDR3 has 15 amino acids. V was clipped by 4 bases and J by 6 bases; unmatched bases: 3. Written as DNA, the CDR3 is TGCGCCAGCAGCCCGGGACTAGCGGGGCGCAATGAGCAGTTCTTC. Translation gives CASSPGLAGRNEQFF.

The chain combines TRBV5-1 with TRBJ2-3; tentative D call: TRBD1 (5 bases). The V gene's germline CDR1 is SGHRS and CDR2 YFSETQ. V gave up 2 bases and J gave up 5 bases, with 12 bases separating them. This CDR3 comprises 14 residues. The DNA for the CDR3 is TGCGCCAGCAGCTTAGCAGGGTCGGGAGATACGCAGTATTTT. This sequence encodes CASSLAGSGDTQYF.